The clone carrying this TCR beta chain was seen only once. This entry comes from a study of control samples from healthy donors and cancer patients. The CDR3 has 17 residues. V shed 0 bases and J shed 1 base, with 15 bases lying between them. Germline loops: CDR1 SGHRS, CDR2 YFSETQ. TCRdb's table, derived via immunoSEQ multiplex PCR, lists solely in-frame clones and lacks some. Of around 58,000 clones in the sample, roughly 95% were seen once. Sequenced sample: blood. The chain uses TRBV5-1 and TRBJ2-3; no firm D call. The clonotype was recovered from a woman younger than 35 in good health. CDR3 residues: CASSLVAGTSRTDTQYF. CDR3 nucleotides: TGCGCCAGCAGCTTGGTTGCAGGCACCTCTCGCACAGATACGCAGTATTTT.